A single T cell receptor beta chain is shown here with its context. A quantity of about 0.5 to 1 ug RNA underwent reverse transcription using random hexamers. With immunoSEQ multiplex PCR, TCR beta CDR3 was amplified across 54 Vbeta and 13 Jbeta. MiXCR, applied by TCRdb to the immunoSEQ multiplex PCR reads, yields one record per CDR3 protein. This repertoire shows about 250,000 distinct CDR3 sequences, about 93% found once; its top ten account for about 0.07%. The sequenced target, TCR beta, came from blood CD8+ and CD4+ T cells. Relapsing-remitting disease, either stable or active, was present in the multiple sclerosis controls, who were treatment-naive patients. The sample originates from a study of CD8 T cells in Susac syndrome. Germline lookup yields CDR1 GTSNPN and CDR2 SVGIG (reference sequence). The CDR3 contains 13 residues. Trimming shortened V by 4 bases and J by 7 bases, and 13 bases separated the two germline ends.

The sequence was collected from a human donor with multiple sclerosis. The sequencing input was CD4+ T cells from PBMCs. The chain is built from TRBV30 and TRBJ2-2, with D perhaps being TRBD1 or TRBD2 (5 bases each). The CDR3 protein is CAWMPGADGELFF. CDR3 nucleotides: TGTGCCTGGATGCCCGGGGCTGACGGGGAGCTGTTTTTT.